One and the same sample provided the 7 T cell receptor beta chains below, sequenced in a study of blood T cell repertoires in COVID-19. Assay: immunoSEQ multiplex PCR; the TCRdb copy retains only in-frame clones and omits some. Found here are more than 200,000 clones, around 82% of them singletons; the top ten hold roughly 8.8%. The sequenced sample was peripheral blood. The receptors here all came from a woman in her 50s with acute or convalescent COVID-19.

The chain has TRBV24-1 and TRBJ2-3; 8 bases map to TRBD1. This CDR3 has 15 amino acids. Per germline, CDR1 KGHDR and CDR2 SFDVKD. V was clipped by 7 bases and J by 4 bases; unmatched bases: 9. The CDR3 DNA is TGTGCCACCAGGGGAGACAGGGGCCAGGCAGATACGCAGTATTTT. Protein product: CATRGDRGQADTQYF.

V is TRBV10-3 and J is TRBJ1-2, with a tentative D call TRBD1 (6 bases). CDR1 is ENHRY and CDR2 is SYGVKD in the germline V gene. The CDR3 spans 14 residues. Trimming left V 5 bases short and J 8 bases short, with 18 bases between. The CDR3 region has the DNA TGTGCCATCAGTCACAGGGAAAGGGTGCGAGGCTACACCTTC. It encodes CAISHRERVRGYTF.

This clone has a handful of counts. V gene TRBV5-6 combines with J gene TRBJ2-5; possibly TRBD2 for D (6 bases). CDR3 length equals 14 residues. V dropped 2 bases and J dropped 5 bases, with 13 bases sitting between them. The germline V gene encodes CDR1 SGHDT and CDR2 YYEEEE. CDR3 coding DNA: TGTGCCAGCAGCTTTCTCGTGGAGGGGGAGACCCAGTACTTC. Protein product: CASSFLVEGETQYF.

The J gene is TRBJ2-3, the V gene TRBV2; possibly TRBD1 for D (5 bases). V was pared by 10 bases and J by 2 bases, with 16 bases between. This CDR3 spans 14 amino acids. Germline lookup yields CDR1 SNHLY and CDR2 FYNNEI. CDR3 in DNA: TGTGCCATCCAGGGCGAGGTCCTCACAGATACGCAGTATTTT. This gives the protein CAIQGEVLTDTQYF.

The CDR3 spells CAISEPTSGVQETQYF. CDR3 nucleotides: TGTGCCATCAGTGAGCCTACTAGCGGGGTGCAAGAGACCCAGTACTTC. This sequence joins TRBV10-3 and TRBJ2-5, with 10 bases aligning to TRBD2. Trimming removed 2 bases from V and 2 bases from J; junction bases left unmatched: 5. This CDR3 is 16 amino acids long. Germline V gene data show CDR1 as ENHRY and CDR2 as SYGVKD.

The chain has TRBV27 and TRBJ1-6; maybe TRBD1 (6 bases). Trimming took 7 bases from V and 7 from J, leaving 11 bases between them. The CDR3 has 13 amino acids. Per the germline V gene, CDR1 is MNHEY and CDR2 is SMNVEV (reference sequence). Here the CDR3 reads CASTGTWNSPLHF. In DNA, the CDR3 is TGTGCCAGCACCGGGACATGGAATTCACCCCTCCACTTT.

This chain connects TRBV5-1 to TRBJ2-2; 9 positions agree with TRBD2. Germline V gene data show CDR1 as SGHRS and CDR2 as YFSETQ. This CDR3 is 20 amino acids long. V dropped 2 bases and J dropped 7; count of bases not matched to a gene: 21. The CDR3 region is CASSFQPVLAGPASGGELFF. As DNA, the CDR3 is TGCGCCAGCAGCTTTCAACCCGTTCTAGCGGGACCCGCTTCGGGCGGGGAGCTGTTTTTT.